This T cell receptor beta chain emerged from a study of T cells expressing NK-cell markers. Overall study context: HCMV seropositivity marked most of the eight sequenced donors; one was seronegative.

Points from the study as a whole: Whether expanded NKG2C+ T cell clones recognized HCMV stayed uncertain. Among four donors, these clonotypes also ranked first in the CD3+CD56-NKG2C+ fraction. NKG2C+ dominant clonotypes from a handful of donors made up about 1.0-8% of CD8+ T cells.

The CDR3 loop spans 18 amino acids. Per germline, CDR1 MGHRA and CDR2 YSYEKL. TCRdb re-called the 5' RACE reads and catalogs CDR3 proteins one per entry, DNA excluded. With about 170,000 distinct CDR3 sequences in the sample, the ten largest clones hold around 20%. Worth noting for this clonotype: Its target is not known.

This clonotype was obtained from a man aged 18 to 69 in good health. Source material: blood T cells: a sorted CD56 or NKG2C T cell subset, CD4+ or CD8+ T cells, or bulk PBMC T cells (not recorded which). This chain connects TRBV4-1 to TRBJ2-5; the TRBD1 assignment by TCRdb is unverifiable without DNA. The CDR3 loop is CASSQGPWAQGQSETQYF.